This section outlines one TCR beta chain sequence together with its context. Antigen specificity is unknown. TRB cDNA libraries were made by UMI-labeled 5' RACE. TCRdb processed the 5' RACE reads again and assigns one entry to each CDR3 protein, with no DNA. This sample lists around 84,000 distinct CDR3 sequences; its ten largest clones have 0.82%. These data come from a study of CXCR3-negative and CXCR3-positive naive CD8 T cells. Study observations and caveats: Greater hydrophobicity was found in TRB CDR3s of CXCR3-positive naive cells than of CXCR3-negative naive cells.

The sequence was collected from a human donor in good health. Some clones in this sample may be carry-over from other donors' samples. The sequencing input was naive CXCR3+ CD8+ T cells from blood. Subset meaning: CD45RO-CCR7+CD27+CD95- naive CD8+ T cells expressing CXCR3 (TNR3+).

CDR3 loop: CASSRNSGKYNEQFF. This chain joins TRBV7-7 and TRBJ2-1; the TRBD2 assignment by TCRdb is unverifiable without DNA. Germline-derived CDR1 and CDR2 are SSHAT and FNYEAQ (reference sequence). The CDR3 sequence is 15 residues long.